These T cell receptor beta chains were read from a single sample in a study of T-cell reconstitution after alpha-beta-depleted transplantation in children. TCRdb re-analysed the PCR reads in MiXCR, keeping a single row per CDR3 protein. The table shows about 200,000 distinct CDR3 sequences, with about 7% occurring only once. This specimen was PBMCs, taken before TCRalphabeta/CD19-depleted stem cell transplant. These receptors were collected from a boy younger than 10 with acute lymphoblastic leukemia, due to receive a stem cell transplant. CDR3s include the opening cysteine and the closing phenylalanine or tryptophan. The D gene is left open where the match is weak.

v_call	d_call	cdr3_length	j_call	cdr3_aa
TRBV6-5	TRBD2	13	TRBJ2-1	CASFTSGGNEQFF
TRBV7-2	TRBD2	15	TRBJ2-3	CASSSQRGRDGTQYF
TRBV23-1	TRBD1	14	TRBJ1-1	CASSPDRVDAEAFF
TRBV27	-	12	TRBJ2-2	CASSSQWGELFF
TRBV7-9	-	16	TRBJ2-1	CASSSSWAGLPIEQFF
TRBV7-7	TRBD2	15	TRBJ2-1	CASSFGSSGTNEQFF
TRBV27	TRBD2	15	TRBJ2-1	CASSLRGGGADEQFF
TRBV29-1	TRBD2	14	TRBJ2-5	CSVEEGLLQETQYF
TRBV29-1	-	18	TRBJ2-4	CSVVESPWRVLAKNIQYF
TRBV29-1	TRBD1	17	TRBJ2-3	CSVPLPDRGVGTDTQYF
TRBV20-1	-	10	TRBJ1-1	CSGFGTEAFF
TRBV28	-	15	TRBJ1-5	CASTTTGFSNQPQHF
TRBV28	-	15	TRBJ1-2	CASSLSVVGSGGYTF
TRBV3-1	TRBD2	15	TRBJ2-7	CASSQGRSGNYEQYF
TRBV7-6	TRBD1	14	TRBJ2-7	CASSPGTGKYEQYF
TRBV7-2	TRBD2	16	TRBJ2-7	CASSSRLAGDSYEQYF
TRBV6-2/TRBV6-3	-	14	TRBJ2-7	CASSYVQASYEQYF
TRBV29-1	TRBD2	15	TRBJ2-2	CSVRGGGGAGGELFF
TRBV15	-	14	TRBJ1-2	CATSRAEGGYGYTF
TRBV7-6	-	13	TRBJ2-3	CASSARQADTQYF
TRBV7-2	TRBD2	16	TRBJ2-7	CASSLVSGGANYEQYF
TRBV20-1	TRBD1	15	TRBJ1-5	CSARDRGQGFRPQHF
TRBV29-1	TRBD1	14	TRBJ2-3	CSVGDRDNTDTQYF
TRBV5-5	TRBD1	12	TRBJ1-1	CASSSQDREAFF
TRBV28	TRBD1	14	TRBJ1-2	CASSLETGTYGYTF
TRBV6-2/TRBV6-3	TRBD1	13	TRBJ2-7	CASNYAAGGEQYF
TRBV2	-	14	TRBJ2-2	CASSGGIYTGELFF
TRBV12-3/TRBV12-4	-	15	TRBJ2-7	CASSSNSGSVYEQYF
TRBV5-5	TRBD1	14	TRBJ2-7	CASSLGDRTSQQYF
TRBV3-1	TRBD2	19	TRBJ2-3	CASSQDAPLASGALDTQYF
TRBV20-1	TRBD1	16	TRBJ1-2	CSATGTGDSSDYGYTF
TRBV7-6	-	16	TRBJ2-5	CASSLGASGGGETQYF
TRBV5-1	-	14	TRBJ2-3	CASSSMYNTDAQYF
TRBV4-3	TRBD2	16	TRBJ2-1	CASSPQAGVSGNEQFF
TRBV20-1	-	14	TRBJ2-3	CSATAGYVADTQYF
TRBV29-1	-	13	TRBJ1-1	CSVDRGLNTEAFF
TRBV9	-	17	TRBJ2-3	CASSVSPGQWGTDTQYF
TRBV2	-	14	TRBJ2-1	CASIGLRRSNEQFF
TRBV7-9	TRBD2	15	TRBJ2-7	CASSGTSGLTYEQYF
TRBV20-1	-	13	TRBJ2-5	CSAPRQARETQYF
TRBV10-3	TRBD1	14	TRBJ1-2	CAISAGGAGYGYTF
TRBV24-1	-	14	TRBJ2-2	CATREQGSSGELFF
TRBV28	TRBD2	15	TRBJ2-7	CASSLTSGPRREQYF
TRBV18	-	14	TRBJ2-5	CASSPGAYQETQYF
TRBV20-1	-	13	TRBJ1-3	CSACMNSGNTIYF
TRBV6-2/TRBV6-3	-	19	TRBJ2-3	CASSYSTIRGRASTDTQYF
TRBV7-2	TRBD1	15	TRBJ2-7	CASSPRSGQNYEQYF
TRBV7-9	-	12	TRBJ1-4	CASSFFPEKLFF
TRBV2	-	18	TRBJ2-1	CARNVVLEGSALYNEQFF
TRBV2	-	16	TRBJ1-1	CASSTLGGGLNTEAFF
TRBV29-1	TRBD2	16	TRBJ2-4	CSVWTSGVGGRNIQYF
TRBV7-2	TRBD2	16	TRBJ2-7	CASSHTRTSGNYEQYF
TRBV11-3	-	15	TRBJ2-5	CASSFRGGSQETQYF
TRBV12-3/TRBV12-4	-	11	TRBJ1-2	CASSSGTYYTF
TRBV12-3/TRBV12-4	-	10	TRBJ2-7	CASRLYEQYF
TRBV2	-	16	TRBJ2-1	CASSKDTGRGNNEQFF
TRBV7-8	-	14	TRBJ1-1	CASKRGGRSTEAFF
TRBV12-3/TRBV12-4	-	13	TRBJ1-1	CASSPTMNTEAFF
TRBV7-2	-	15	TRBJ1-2	CASSLRRGGNYGYTF
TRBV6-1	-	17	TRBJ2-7	CASSPHSTGNGFYEQYF